The present T cell receptor (beta chain) was sequenced within a study of shared clonotypes between healthy human individuals. The CDR3 covers 15 residues. The germline V and J ends were trimmed by 2 bases and 3 bases, with 13 bases remaining between them. The germline gives CDR1 SGHVS, CDR2 FQNEAQ. Study-wide results and limits: An expected dependence of interdonor clonotype sharing on sequencing depth was noted.

Turning to this clone: What it binds is unknown.

Sequencing was performed with immunoSEQ multiplex PCR; in TCRdb, only in-frame clones are kept and a portion is missing. The sample has about 680,000 clones; around 72% are singletons. The sequencing input was memory CD4+ T cells sorted from blood. The subset is: CD45RA-negative fraction. The origin of this receptor is a woman under 40 in good health. V is TRBV7-8 and J is TRBJ1-2; no definite D call. The DNA of the CDR3 is TGTGCCAGCAGCTTAAGGACGACCCTGGACTATGGCTACACCTTC. It translates to CASSLRTTLDYGYTF.